This T cell receptor beta chain is from a study of identical twins' blood T cells. This CDR3 spans 14 amino acids. In germline, CDR1 is SQVTM, CDR2 ANQGSEA. V was pared by 5 bases and J by 4 bases, with 9 bases of the junction left unmatched. In this sample, this clonotype turned up a few times. Via MiXCR, TCRdb re-called the 5' RACE reads, giving one row per CDR3 protein. The table shows roughly 380,000 distinct CDR3 sequences, with about 28% occurring only once. The sequenced sample consisted of PBMCs. The rearrangement uses TRBV29-1 and TRBJ2-3; 7 nucleotides match TRBD2. This receptor was taken from a woman between 18 and 50 years old in good health. CDR3 protein: CSVLGGSRSDTQYF. CDR3 nucleotides: TGCAGCGTTCTCGGGGGGAGCCGGTCAGATACGCAGTATTTT.